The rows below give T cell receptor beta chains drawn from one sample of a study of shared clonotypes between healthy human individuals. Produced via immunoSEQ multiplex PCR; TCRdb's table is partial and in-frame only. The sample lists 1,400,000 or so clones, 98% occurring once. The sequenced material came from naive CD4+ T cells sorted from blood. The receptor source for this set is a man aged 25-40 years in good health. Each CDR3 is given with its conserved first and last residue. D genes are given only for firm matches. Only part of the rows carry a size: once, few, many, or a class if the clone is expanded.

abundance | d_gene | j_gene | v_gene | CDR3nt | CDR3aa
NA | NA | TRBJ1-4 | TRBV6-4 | TGTGCCAGCAGTGCGTTAGCGGGCGAAAAACTGTTTTTT | CASSALAGEKLFF
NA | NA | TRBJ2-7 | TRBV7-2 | TGTGCCAGCAGCTTAGCGTCGGTAGCTGAGTCCTACGAGCAGTACTTC | CASSLASVAESYEQYF
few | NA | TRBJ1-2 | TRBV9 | TGTGCCAGCAGCGTAGGTGGAACTAACTATGGCTACACCTTC | CASSVGGTNYGYTF
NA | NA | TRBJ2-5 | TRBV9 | TGTGCCAGCAGCGTATGGGGGCAAGAGACCCAGTACTTC | CASSVWGQETQYF
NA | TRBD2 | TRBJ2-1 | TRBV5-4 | TGTGCCAGCAGCTTGGGAAGCGGGAGGAACTACAATGAGCAGTTCTTC | CASSLGSGRNYNEQFF
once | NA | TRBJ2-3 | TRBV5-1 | TGCGCCAGCAGCTTACAGGGGAGGGATACGCAGTATTTT | CASSLQGRDTQYF
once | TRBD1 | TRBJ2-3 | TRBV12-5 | TGTGCTAGTGGTTCCCGGACAGGGTGGAAGGCAGATACGCAGTATTTT | CASGSRTGWKADTQYF
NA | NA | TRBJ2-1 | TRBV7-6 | TGTGCCAGCAGCTCCAGCGGAATAGCAAGGGATGAGCAGTTCTTC | CASSSSGIARDEQFF
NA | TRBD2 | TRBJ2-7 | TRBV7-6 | TGTGCCAGCAGCCGGCCGGGACTAGCGGGAGCGGGGAGGATCGAGCAGTACTTC | CASSRPGLAGAGRIEQYF
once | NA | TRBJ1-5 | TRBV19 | TGTGCCAGTAGTAATACAAACAATCAGCCCCAGCATTTT | CASSNTNNQPQHF
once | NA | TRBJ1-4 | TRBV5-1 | TGCGCCAGCAGCTTGCGGGCAACTAATGAAAAACTGTTTTTT | CASSLRATNEKLFF
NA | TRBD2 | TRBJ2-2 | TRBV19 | TGTGCCAGTAGGCTAGCGGGAGTTGGCGCCGGGGAGCTGTTTTTT | CASRLAGVGAGELFF
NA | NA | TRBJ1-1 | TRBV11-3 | TGTGCCAGCAGCGACCTATTTGGGGGCACTAGGAACACTGAAGCTTTCTTT | CASSDLFGGTRNTEAFF
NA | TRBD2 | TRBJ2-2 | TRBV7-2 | TGTGCCAGCAGCTATCGACTAGCGGGAGGAACCGGGGAGCTGTTTTTT | CASSYRLAGGTGELFF
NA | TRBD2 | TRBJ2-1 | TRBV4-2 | TGTGCCAGCAGCCAAGATCCACTAGCGGGAGGTGACAATGAGCAGTTCTTC | CASSQDPLAGGDNEQFF
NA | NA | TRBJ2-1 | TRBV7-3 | TGTGCCAGCAGCTTACGTCGGGTTGACAATGAGCAGTTCTTC | CASSLRRVDNEQFF
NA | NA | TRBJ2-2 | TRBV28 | TGTGCCAGCATCCCCCATGGTGTTAGGGGGGAGCTGTTTTTT | CASIPHGVRGELFF
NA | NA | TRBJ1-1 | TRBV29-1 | TGCAGCGTCCAGGTTTGGGGCACTGAAGCTTTCTTT | CSVQVWGTEAFF
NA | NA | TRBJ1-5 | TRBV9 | TGTGCCAGCAGCGTAGGGTCAGGACGCAATCAGCCCCAGCATTTT | CASSVGSGRNQPQHF
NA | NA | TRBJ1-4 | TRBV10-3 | TGTGCCATCAGTGCGGGACAAGTTGAAAAACTGTTTTTT | CAISAGQVEKLFF
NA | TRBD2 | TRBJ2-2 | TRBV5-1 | TGCGCCAGCAGATTATGGGGAGGGGTCTTCCCCGGGGAGCTGTTTTTT | CASRLWGGVFPGELFF
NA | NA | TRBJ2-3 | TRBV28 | TGTGCCAGCAGTAAGGGAAGCACAGATACGCAGTATTTT | CASSKGSTDTQYF
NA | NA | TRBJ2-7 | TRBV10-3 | TGTGCCATCAGTGAGCTGGGTAGCTCGGGGCGAGGCGAGCAGTACTTC | CAISELGSSGRGEQYF
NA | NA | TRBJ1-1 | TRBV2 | TGTGCCAGCAGTCGAGAGTCGGGTGCACTTGAAGCTTTCTTT | CASSRESGALEAFF
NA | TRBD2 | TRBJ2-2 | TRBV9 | TGTGCCAGCAGCCCAGGAGGACTAGCGGCCCCTTATGCGAACACCGGGGAGCTGTTTTTT | CASSPGGLAAPYANTGELFF
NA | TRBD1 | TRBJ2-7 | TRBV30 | TGTGCCTGGATGACGGGGACAGGGATCAACGAGCAGTACTTC | CAWMTGTGINEQYF
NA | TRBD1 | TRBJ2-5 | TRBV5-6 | TGTGCCAGCAGCCCGGACAGGGGGCCCCCGAACTTC | CASSPDRGPPNF
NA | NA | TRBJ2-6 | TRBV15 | TGTGCCACCAGCAGAGATCGAGGCAGGTCGCTCGCGGGGGCCAACGTCCTGACTTTC | CATSRDRGRSLAGANVLTF
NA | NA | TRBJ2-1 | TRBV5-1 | TGCGCCAGCAGCTGGGAACGCGTCAGCCCTTTCTCCTACAATGAGCAGTTCTTC | CASSWERVSPFSYNEQFF
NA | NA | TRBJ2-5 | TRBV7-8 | TGTGCCAGCAGCTTAGTCGGGCCTAGACTAGAGACCCAGTACTTC | CASSLVGPRLETQYF